One sample yielded the 6 T cell receptor beta chains listed below, sequenced in a study of blood T cell repertoires in COVID-19. Method: immunoSEQ multiplex PCR; TCRdb's copy keeps in-frame clones and lacks some. The profile shows about 250,000 clones, over 75% of them singletons. The sequenced sample was PBMCs or T cells enriched from blood (not recorded which). These TCRs come from a man aged 40-50 years who had recovered from COVID-19.

The rearrangement joins TRBV18 to TRBJ2-7; the match to TRBD2 covers 8 bases. The CDR3 loop spans 16 amino acids. V trimming: 1 base; J trimming: 5 bases; junction bases outside the gene matches: 10. Germline V gene sequence: CDR1 KGHSH, CDR2 LQKENI. The chain's CDR3 is CASSPLAGGSSHEQYF. The CDR3 DNA reads TGTGCCAGCTCACCACTGGCGGGAGGAAGTAGCCACGAGCAGTACTTC.

The J gene is TRBJ2-3, the V gene TRBV7-8, with D possibly being TRBD1 (6 bases). The CDR3 spans 15 residues. Germline values: CDR1 SGHVS, CDR2 FQNEAQ. Trimming pared 5 bases from V and 4 bases from J, leaving 16 bases between. The CDR3 DNA is TGTGCCAGCAGCCAAACAACTACAGGGCCAGATACGCAGTATTTT. Translating it yields CASSQTTTGPDTQYF.

This rearrangement joins TRBV12-3 or TRBV12-4 to TRBJ2-7; perhaps TRBD1 as D (5 bases). This CDR3 region has 11 residues. V dropped 3 bases and J dropped 12 bases, with 12 bases sitting between them. This CDR3 is CASSFRVQGYF. The CDR3 DNA is TGTGCCAGCAGTTTCAGGGTCCAGGGGTACTTC.

This sequence joins TRBV18 and TRBJ2-7; tentative D call: TRBD2 (6 bases). CDR3 length: 13 amino acids. The V gene lost 6 bases and the J gene lost 4 bases, with 13 bases spanning the gap. Germline CDR1 is KGHSH and CDR2 is LQKENI. This chain's CDR3 is CASSNRELYEQYF. CDR3 sequence (DNA): TGTGCCAGCTCTAACCGGGAGCTGTACGAGCAGTACTTC.

The rearrangement joins TRBV19 to TRBJ1-4; D is unclear. Trimming cost V 3 bases and J 7 bases, with 9 bases left between them. The CDR3 loop spans 13 amino acids. CDR1 and CDR2 (germline): LNHDA, SQIVND (reference sequence). The CDR3: CASSIPHAEKLFF. The CDR3 nucleotides read TGTGCCAGTAGTATCCCACACGCTGAAAAACTGTTTTTT.

This clone was seen more than once but under ten times. J is TRBJ1-2 and V is TRBV28; D is uncertain. Germline V CDR1 and CDR2: MDHEN, SYDVKM. The CDR3 is 12 residues long. Trimming took 3 bases from V and 4 from J, leaving 6 bases between them. CDR3 amino acids: CASSFGFYGYTF. CDR3 in DNA: TGTGCCAGCAGTTTCGGGTTCTATGGCTACACCTTC.